This passage covers 5 T cell receptor beta chains from one sample sequenced in a study of CD8 T cells in Susac syndrome. It was with random hexamers that roughly 0.45 to 1 ug RNA was reverse transcribed. From the immunoSEQ multiplex PCR reads, TCRdb called clonotypes with MiXCR, one entry per CDR3 protein. The sample includes around 130,000 distinct CDR3 sequences, roughly 96% of them seen just once. The sample was CD4+ T cells from PBMCs. Receptor source: a human donor in good health.

The V call is TRBV3-1, the J call TRBJ1-2; D possibly corresponds to TRBD1 (5 bases). The CDR3 consists of 13 residues. Germline assignment: CDR1 LGHDT and CDR2 YNNKEL (reference sequence). V dropped 7 bases and J dropped 4 bases, with 13 bases sitting between them. The CDR3 DNA reads TGTGCCAGCAACCAGCGGGGGACCTATGGCTACACCTTC. Protein: CASNQRGTYGYTF.

The chain combines TRBV18 with TRBJ2-3; TRBD2 matches at 10 bases. The CDR3 consists of 16 residues. The germline gives CDR1 KGHSH, CDR2 LQKENI. Trimming took 3 bases from V and 0 from J; bases not matched to a gene: 3. Here the CDR3 reads CASSPLAGVSTDTQYF. CDR3 bases: TGTGCCAGCTCACCCCTAGCGGGAGTAAGCACAGATACGCAGTATTTT.

This sequence joins TRBV27 and TRBJ2-1; 12 bases map to TRBD2. Losses at the gene ends were 6 bases for V and 3 bases for J; bases not matched to a gene: 3. Germline CDR1 MNHEY, CDR2 SMNVEV (reference sequence). CDR3 length equals 15 residues. The CDR3 sequence: CASRRTSGVYNEQFF. As DNA, the CDR3 is TGTGCCAGCAGGAGGACTAGCGGGGTCTACAATGAGCAGTTCTTC.

The CDR3 region has the DNA TGTGCCAGCAGTCCTAGCGGGAGGAGTGGAAACATTCAGTACTTC. This gives the protein CASSPSGRSGNIQYF. This chain uses TRBV2 with TRBJ2-4; 11 positions match TRBD2. Per the germline V gene, CDR1 is SNHLY and CDR2 is FYNNEI. This CDR3 region has 15 residues. The trim removed 5 bases at V and 6 bases at J, leaving 6 bases unmatched.

This chain uses TRBV7-2 with TRBJ2-3, with D perhaps being TRBD1 or TRBD2 (5 bases each). The CDR3 totals 14 residues. Germline CDR1 SGHTA, CDR2 FQGNSA. Trimming took 6 bases from V and 0 from J, leaving 10 bases between them. DNA for the CDR3: TGTGCCAGCAGTCTAGGGACCAGCACAGATACGCAGTATTTT. This codes for CASSLGTSTDTQYF.